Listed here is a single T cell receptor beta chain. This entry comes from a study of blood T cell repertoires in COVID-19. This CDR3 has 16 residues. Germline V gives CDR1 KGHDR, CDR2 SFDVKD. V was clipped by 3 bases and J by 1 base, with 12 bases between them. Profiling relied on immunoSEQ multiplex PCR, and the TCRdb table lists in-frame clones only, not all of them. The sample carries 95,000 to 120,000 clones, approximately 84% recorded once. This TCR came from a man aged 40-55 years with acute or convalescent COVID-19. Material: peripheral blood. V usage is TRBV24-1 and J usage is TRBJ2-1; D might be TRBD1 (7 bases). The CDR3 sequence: CATSDAGTDSYNEQFF. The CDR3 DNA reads TGTGCCACCAGTGATGCGGGGACAGATTCCTACAATGAGCAGTTCTTC.